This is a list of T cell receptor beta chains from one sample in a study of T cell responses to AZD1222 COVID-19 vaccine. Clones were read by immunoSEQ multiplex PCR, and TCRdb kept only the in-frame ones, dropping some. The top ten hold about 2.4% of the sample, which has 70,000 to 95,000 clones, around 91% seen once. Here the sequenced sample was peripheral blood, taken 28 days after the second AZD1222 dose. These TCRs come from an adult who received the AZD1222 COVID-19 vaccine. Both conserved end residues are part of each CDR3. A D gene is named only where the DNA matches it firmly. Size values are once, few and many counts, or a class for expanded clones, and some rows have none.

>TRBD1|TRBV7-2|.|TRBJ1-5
TGTGCCAGCAGCTTATACGGGACAGGGGGGGCGCAGCCCCAGCATTTT
CASSLYGTGGAQPQHF
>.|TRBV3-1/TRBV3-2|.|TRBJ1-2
TGTGCCAGCAGCCTTTACTCCCATTTGAAGACCTATGGCTACACCTTC
CASSLYSHLKTYGYTF
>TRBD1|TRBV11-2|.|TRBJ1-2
TGTGCCAGCAGCTCAGGAATATACAGGGGAACCTATGGCTACACCTTC
CASSSGIYRGTYGYTF
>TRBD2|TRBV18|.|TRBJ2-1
TGTGCCAGCTCACGGGTGGGGACTAGCGTCTTCAATGAGCAGTTCTTC
CASSRVGTSVFNEQFF
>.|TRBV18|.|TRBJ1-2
TGTGCCAGCTCACACCGGGGACTTTTTCACTATGGCTACACCTTC
CASSHRGLFHYGYTF
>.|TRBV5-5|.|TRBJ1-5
TGTGCCAGCAGCTCGGAGGGCGGGAGTCAGCCCCAGCATTTT
CASSSEGGSQPQHF
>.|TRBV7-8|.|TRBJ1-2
TGTGCCAGCAGCTTAGCCCAGGACAGCCCCCTGGGCTACACCTTC
CASSLAQDSPLGYTF
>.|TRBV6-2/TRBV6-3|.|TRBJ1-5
TGTGCCAGCAGTTATTTAGGAGGAGATCAGCCCCAGCATTTT
CASSYLGGDQPQHF
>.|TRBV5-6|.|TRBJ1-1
TGTGCCACCATGATAGGGGATAGCACTGAAGCTTTCTTT
CATMIGDSTEAFF
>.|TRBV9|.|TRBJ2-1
TGTGCCAGCAGCGCGGACAGAAGCTCCTACAATGAGCAGTTCTTC
CASSADRSSYNEQFF
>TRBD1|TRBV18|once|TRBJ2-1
TGTGCCAGCTCTCGGACAGGGAAGGGCAATGAGCAGTTCTTC
CASSRTGKGNEQFF
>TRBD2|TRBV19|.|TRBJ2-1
TGTGCCAGTAGTCGGACTAGCGGGCCCTACAATGAGCAGTTCTTC
CASSRTSGPYNEQFF
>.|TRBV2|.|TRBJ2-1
TGTGCCAGCAGTGTCACCAGGGTTGGCGAGCAGTTCTTC
CASSVTRVGEQFF
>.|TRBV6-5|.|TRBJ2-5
TGTGCCAGCAGTTTCGGGGAACAAGAGACCCAGTACTTC
CASSFGEQETQYF
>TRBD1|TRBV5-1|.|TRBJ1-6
TGCGCCAGCAGCCGCGGGACAGTTAATTCACCCCTCCACTTT
CASSRGTVNSPLHF
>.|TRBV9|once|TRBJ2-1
TGTGCCAGCAGTGCCCATAACCACAATGAGCAGTTCTTC
CASSAHNHNEQFF
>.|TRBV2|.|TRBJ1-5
TGTGCCAGCAGTGCGGAGGGGTCTTATATGGGCAATCAGCCCCAGCATTTT
CASSAEGSYMGNQPQHF
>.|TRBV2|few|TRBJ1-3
TGTGCCAGCAGTGAGCACCAGGGGCGGATTTATTTT
CASSEHQGRIYF
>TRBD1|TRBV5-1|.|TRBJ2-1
TGCGCCAGCAGCCAAGGACAGGGTGGGGAGGAGCAGTTCTTC
CASSQGQGGEEQFF
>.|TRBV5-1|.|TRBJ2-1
TGCGCCAGCAGCGCCCCGGGCTCCGGGACTGGAAATGAGCAGTTCTTC
CASSAPGSGTGNEQFF
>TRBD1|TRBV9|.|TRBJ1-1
TGTGCCAGCGCGGGTCATGGACAGGGTGGCACTGAAGCTTTCTTT
CASAGHGQGGTEAFF
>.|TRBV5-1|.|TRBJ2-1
TGCGCCAGCAGCTTAACTACCGGACCAGGTCCTACCTACAATGAGCAGTTCTTC
CASSLTTGPGPTYNEQFF
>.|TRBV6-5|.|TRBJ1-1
TGTGCCAGCAGGGAGGGTCTGTACACTGAAGCTTTCTTT
CASREGLYTEAFF
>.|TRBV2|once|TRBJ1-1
TGTGCCAGCAGGCCACATAGGGAAACCGTTGAAGCTTTCTTT
CASRPHRETVEAFF
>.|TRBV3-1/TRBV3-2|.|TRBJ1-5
TGTGCCAGCAGCCAACAACGCGATCAGCCCCAGCATTTT
CASSQQRDQPQHF
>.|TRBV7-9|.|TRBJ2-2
TGTGCCAGCAGCTCCAACACCGGGGAGCTGTTTTTT
CASSSNTGELFF
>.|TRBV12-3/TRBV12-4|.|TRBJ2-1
TGTGCCAGCAGTTTGCGGCGGGATGAGCAGTTCTTC
CASSLRRDEQFF
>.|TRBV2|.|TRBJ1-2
TGTGCCAGCAGTGAAGGACACCGAGCTAACTATGGCTACACCTTC
CASSEGHRANYGYTF
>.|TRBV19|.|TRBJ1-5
TGTGCCAGTAGACGACAGATAAATCAGCCCCAGCATTTT
CASRRQINQPQHF